The 28 T cell receptor beta chains below come from one sample, sequenced in a study of cytomegalovirus exposure and HLA in healthy donors. Assay used: immunoSEQ multiplex PCR; TCRdb lists only in-frame clones, some missing. In the table there are around 150,000 clones, 75% to 90% of which are singletons. What was sequenced was PBMCs. These receptors came from a woman between 18 and 29 years old in good health and CMV-seronegative.

The V call is TRBV5-1, the J call TRBJ2-7; tentatively, D is TRBD2 (6 bases). Germline V gives CDR1 SGHRS, CDR2 YFSETQ. V lost 4 bases and J 6 bases, leaving 20 bases between the germline ends. The CDR3 length is 15 residues. The CDR3 sequence is CASSGGWETPFEQYF. The CDR3 DNA reads as TGCGCCAGCAGCGGGGGGTGGGAGACCCCCTTCGAGCAGTACTTC.

The chain couples TRBV25-1 to TRBJ1-1; weak D call: TRBD1 (5 bases). Germline V gene sequence: CDR1 MGHDK, CDR2 SYGVNS. The CDR3 is 13 residues long. V lost 6 bases, J lost 7 bases, and 15 bases lay in between. CDR3 sequence: CASSAGRGDEAFF. In DNA, the CDR3 is TGTGCCAGCAGCGCAGGGCGGGGGGATGAAGCTTTCTTT.

The CDR3 DNA is TGTGCCAGCAGCAGAGACAGCGAGCAGTACTTC. Its translation is CASSRDSEQYF. J is TRBJ2-7 and V is TRBV5-4, with TRBD1 as a possible D gene (5 bases). This CDR3 spans 11 amino acids. Trimming removed 4 bases from V and 6 bases from J, with 8 bases in between. Germline V CDR1 and CDR2: SGHNT, YYREEE (reference sequence).

This rearrangement joins TRBV15 to TRBJ2-3, with 7 bases fitting TRBD2. Germline CDR1 and CDR2: LNHNV and YYDKDF (reference sequence). Trimming at V came to 6 bases and at J to 4 bases, leaving 7 bases not matched to a gene. This CDR3 is built from 14 residues. Written as DNA, the CDR3 is TGTGCCACCAGTATGCGAGGGAGGGCAGATACGCAGTATTTT. Its protein is CATSMRGRADTQYF.

This clone was observed a few times. This sequence joins TRBV12-5 and TRBJ1-1; TRBD1 might be the D (6 bases). The CDR3 is made up of 13 amino acids. V gave up 6 bases and J gave up 7 bases, with 15 bases separating them. Germline V lookup: CDR1 LGHNT, CDR2 FRNRAP. CDR3 coding DNA: TGTGCTAGTGGCGTTCGGGACACCCGTGAAGCTTTCTTT. It yields the protein CASGVRDTREAFF.

The rearrangement links TRBV5-4 to TRBJ2-7, with D maybe TRBD1 (6 bases). V lost 4 bases, J lost 1 base, and 18 bases lay in between. There are 16 residues in the CDR3. Germline values: CDR1 SGHNT, CDR2 YYREEE (reference sequence). The CDR3 loop reads CASSPVGGIGSYEQYF. CDR3 DNA: TGTGCCAGCAGCCCGGTAGGGGGAATTGGGTCCTACGAGCAGTACTTC.

This clone showed up just a few times. The sample contains more than one DNA sequence encoding this CDR3. V gene TRBV7-9 combines with J gene TRBJ2-1, with 10 positions matching TRBD2. V lost 1 base to trimming and J lost 4 bases; unmatched junction nucleotides: 4. CDR1 SEHNR and CDR2 FQNEAQ come from the germline V gene (reference sequence). The CDR3 contains 16 residues. In DNA form, the CDR3 reads TGTGCCAGCAGCTTAGGATTAGCGGGGGGTTACAATGAGCAGTTCTTC. Translation: CASSLGLAGGYNEQFF.

The chain has TRBV10-3 and TRBJ1-1; 9 bases fit TRBD1. V was clipped by 6 bases and J by 2 bases; unmatched bases: 4. The germline CDR1 and CDR2 sequences are ENHRY and SYGVKD. The CDR3 length is 14 residues. CDR3 in amino acids: CAIRTGGGNTEAFF. The CDR3 bases are TGTGCCATCAGAACAGGGGGCGGAAACACTGAAGCTTTCTTT.

The CDR3 here is CASSPTVYEQYF. The CDR3 bases are TGTGCCAGCAGTCCTACAGTCTACGAGCAGTACTTC. The chain carries TRBV27 and TRBJ2-7; no clear D. Trimming took 5 bases from V and 3 from J, leaving 8 bases between them. The CDR3 is 12 amino acids. The germline gives CDR1 MNHEY, CDR2 SMNVEV (reference sequence).

This clone was counted between two and nine times. This chain links TRBV2 with TRBJ1-2, with TRBD1 matching 8 bases. CDR3 length: 13 amino acids. V shed 6 bases and J 1 base; nucleotides not matched to a gene: 1. Germline CDR1 and CDR2: SNHLY and FYNNEI. The CDR3 loop reads CASSGQGNYGYTF. CDR3 nucleotides: TGTGCCAGCAGCGGACAGGGTAACTATGGCTACACCTTC.

The V gene is TRBV25-1, the J gene TRBJ2-7; D is perhaps TRBD2 (6 bases). CDR1 is MGHDK, CDR2 SYGVNS, per germline. The CDR3 is 13 amino acids. The ends were cut back, 5 bases at V and 11 bases at J, with 19 bases in the middle. The CDR3 DNA reads TGTGCCAGCAGTCGGGGACTCAAAGATCGTGAGTACTTC. Translated, it gives CASSRGLKDREYF.

The chain joins TRBV29-1 to TRBJ2-1; D call uncertain. The CDR3 totals 12 residues. V was trimmed by 2 bases and J by 4 bases, leaving 6 bases between them. Germline loops: CDR1 SQVTM, CDR2 ANQGSEA. CDR3 residues: CSVEPVYNEQFF. As DNA, the CDR3 is TGCAGCGTTGAACCGGTATACAATGAGCAGTTCTTC.

This clone was detected once. V gene TRBV6-5 combines with J gene TRBJ2-3, with TRBD1 identical over 9 bases. Germline assignment: CDR1 MNHEY and CDR2 SVGAGI. V trimming: 6 bases; J trimming: 1 base; junction bases outside the gene matches: 5. The CDR3 loop spans 15 amino acids. The CDR3 DNA sequence: TGTGCCAGCAGCGGCCGGGACAGGGGCACAGATACGCAGTATTTT. It translates to CASSGRDRGTDTQYF.

In this sample, this clone turned up once. The chain joins TRBV19 to TRBJ2-3, with TRBD2 as a possible D gene (6 bases). This CDR3 has 13 amino acids. CDR1 and CDR2 from the germline V gene are LNHDA and SQIVND (reference sequence). Trimming cost V 6 bases and J 3 bases, with 10 bases left between them. CDR3 residues: CASSKAGTDTQYF. CDR3 sequence (DNA): TGTGCCAGTAGCAAGGCGGGGACAGATACGCAGTATTTT.

V usage is TRBV11-2 and J usage is TRBJ1-2; perhaps TRBD1 as D (5 bases). Trimming pared 1 base from V and 8 bases from J, leaving 14 bases between. Germline CDR1 and CDR2: SGHAT and FQNNGV. There are 14 residues in the CDR3. CDR3 sequence (DNA): TGTGCCAGCAGCTTAGGGGCCCAGGGAGGGGGCTACACCTTC. Protein product: CASSLGAQGGGYTF.

The V call is TRBV5-1, the J call TRBJ2-7; TRBD2 agrees at 7 bases. CDR1 is SGHRS, CDR2 YFSETQ, per germline. This CDR3 spans 11 amino acids. The junction had 1 base not matched to a gene; V was cut back by 5 bases and J by 5 bases. In DNA, the CDR3 is TGCGCCAGCAGGGGAGGGGACGAGCAGTACTTC. Translating gives CASRGGDEQYF. The variable domain in full, completed from reference TRBV5-1 and TRBJ2-7, reads KAGVTQTPRYLIKTRGQQVTLSCSPISGHRSVSWYQQTPGQGLQFLFEYFSETQRNKGNFPGRFSGRQFSNSRSEMNVSTLELGDSALYLCASRGGDEQYFGPGTRLTVT.

The chain is built from TRBV7-3 and TRBJ2-5, with D possibly matching TRBD2 (5 bases). V gave up 8 bases and J gave up 4 bases, with 14 bases separating them. CDR1 and CDR2 (germline): SGHTA, FQGTGA. The CDR3 consists of 13 residues. CDR3: CASAQAGLETQYF. In DNA form, the CDR3 reads TGTGCCAGCGCCCAGGCGGGTTTAGAGACCCAGTACTTC.

This chain links TRBV6-5 with TRBJ1-2, with TRBD1 matching 9 bases. The CDR3 has 14 amino acids. CDR1 MNHEY and CDR2 SVGAGI come from the germline V gene. V was pared by 6 bases and J by 2 bases, with 4 bases of the junction left unmatched. CDR3 region: CASSWDRANYGYTF. The CDR3 DNA sequence: TGTGCCAGCAGCTGGGACAGGGCGAACTATGGCTACACCTTC.

The gene calls are TRBV9 and TRBJ2-5; 10 bases agree with TRBD1. This CDR3 contains 15 residues. J lost 3 bases, V lost 3 bases, and 5 bases had no gene match. The germline gives CDR1 SGDLS, CDR2 YYNGEE. The CDR3 loop reads CASSEFGTGEETQYF. CDR3 nucleotides: TGTGCCAGCAGCGAGTTCGGGACAGGGGAAGAGACCCAGTACTTC.

V gene TRBV25-1 combines with J gene TRBJ2-3; D unclear. This CDR3 region has 14 residues. V dropped 1 base and J dropped 0 bases, with 5 bases sitting between them. Germline V gives CDR1 MGHDK, CDR2 SYGVNS. The CDR3 DNA reads as TGTGCCAGCAGTGAATTTCTGAGCACAGATACGCAGTATTTT. Its protein product is CASSEFLSTDTQYF.

The gene calls are TRBV29-1 and TRBJ1-1; D remains unclear. The CDR3 totals 14 residues. The V and J ends lost 4 bases and 0 bases respectively, with 12 bases between them. Germline CDR1 and CDR2: SQVTM and ANQGSEA. Here the CDR3 DNA reads TGCAGCGTTGGAAATCTCGGTTTGAACACTGAAGCTTTCTTT. Its translation is CSVGNLGLNTEAFF.

This chain uses TRBV5-1 with TRBJ2-1; 10 positions agree with TRBD2. This CDR3 is 13 amino acids long. The germline V gene has CDR1 SGHRS and CDR2 YFSETQ. The V segment lost 7 bases and the J segment 6 bases; nucleotides outside the gene matches: 4. The chain's CDR3 is CASELAGTNEQFF. The CDR3 DNA sequence: TGCGCCAGCGAACTAGCGGGGACCAATGAGCAGTTCTTC.

The chain employs TRBV5-1 and TRBJ1-1, with D possibly TRBD1 on 6 matching bases. Trimming pared 6 bases from V and 4 bases from J, leaving 19 bases between. Per the germline V gene, CDR1 is SGHRS and CDR2 is YFSETQ. The CDR3 totals 15 residues. CDR3 in DNA: TGCGCCAGCATGGGTGGTGGGGGCGCCCCCACTGAAGCTTTCTTT. It translates to CASMGGGGAPTEAFF.

The chain recombines TRBV11-2 with TRBJ2-1; TRBD2 matches 7 bases. Trimming cost V 0 bases and J 4 bases; bases outside gene matches: 3. There are 15 residues in the CDR3. Germline V gene lookup returns CDR1 SGHAT and CDR2 FQNNGV. The CDR3 nucleotides read TGTGCCAGCAGCTTAGAAAGCGGGATTTACAATGAGCAGTTCTTC. This encodes CASSLESGIYNEQFF. Supplemented by reference TRBV11-2 and TRBJ2-1, the full variable domain reads EAGVAQSPRYKIIEKRQSVAFWCNPISGHATLYWYQQILGQGPKLLIQFQNNGVVDDSQLPKDRFSAERLKGVDSTLKIQPAKLEDSAVYLCASSLESGIYNEQFFGPGTRLTVL.

This chain links TRBV7-9 with TRBJ2-5; the match to TRBD1 covers 7 bases. The V segment lost 5 bases and the J segment 5 bases; nucleotides outside the gene matches: 11. The length of the CDR3 is 15 residues. Germline V gene lookup returns CDR1 SEHNR and CDR2 FQNEAQ (reference sequence). The CDR3 bases are TGTGCCAGCAGCGTACAGGGGACGGGTTGGGAGACCCAGTACTTC. Residues: CASSVQGTGWETQYF.

This sequence joins TRBV30 and TRBJ2-1; D not certain. The V gene lost 7 bases and the J gene lost 6 bases, with 10 bases spanning the gap. The CDR3 is made up of 11 amino acids. Germline V gene lookup returns CDR1 GTSNPN and CDR2 SVGIG (reference sequence). This CDR3 reads CAFRSSNEQFF. The CDR3 bases are TGTGCCTTCCGGTCGAGCAATGAGCAGTTCTTC.

The chain is built from TRBV2 and TRBJ2-3; TRBD1 matches 9 bases. This CDR3 spans 15 amino acids. Germline lookup yields CDR1 SNHLY and CDR2 FYNNEI. Losses at the gene ends were 6 bases for V and 2 bases for J; bases not matched to a gene: 6. CDR3 bases: TGTGCCAGCAGCGCGGGACAGGGTAACACAGATACGCAGTATTTT. The encoded protein is CASSAGQGNTDTQYF.

As regards this clone: One end of the junction varies from germline; a read error may be responsible. This CDR3 reads CASSPGTGGPGELFF. DNA of the CDR3: TGTGCCAGCAGTCCCGGGACAGGGGGACCCGGGGAACTGTTTTTT. V gene TRBV6-4 combines with J gene TRBJ2-2; 11 positions agree with TRBD1. This CDR3 comprises 15 residues. Germline V gives CDR1 MRHNA, CDR2 SNTAGT.